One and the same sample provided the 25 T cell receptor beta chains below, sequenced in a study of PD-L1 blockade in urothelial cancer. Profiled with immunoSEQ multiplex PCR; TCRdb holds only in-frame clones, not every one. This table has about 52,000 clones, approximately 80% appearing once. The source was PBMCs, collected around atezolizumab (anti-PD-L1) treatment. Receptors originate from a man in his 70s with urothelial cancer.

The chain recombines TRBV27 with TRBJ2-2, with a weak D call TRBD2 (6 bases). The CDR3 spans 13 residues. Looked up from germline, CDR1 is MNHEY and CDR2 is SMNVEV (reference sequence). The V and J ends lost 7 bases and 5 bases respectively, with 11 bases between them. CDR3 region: CASMEGGTGELFF. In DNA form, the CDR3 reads TGTGCCAGCATGGAGGGTGGGACCGGGGAGCTGTTTTTT.

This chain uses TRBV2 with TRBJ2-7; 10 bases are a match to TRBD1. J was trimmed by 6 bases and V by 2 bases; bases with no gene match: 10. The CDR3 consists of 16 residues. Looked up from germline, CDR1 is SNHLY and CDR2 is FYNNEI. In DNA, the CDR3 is TGTGCCAGCAGTGAAATTTACAGGGACAGGGGCTCCGAGCAGTACTTC. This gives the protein CASSEIYRDRGSEQYF. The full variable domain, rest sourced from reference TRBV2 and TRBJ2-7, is EPEVTQTPSHQVTQMGQEVILRCVPISNHLYFYWYRQILGQKVEFLVSFYNNEISEKSEIFDDQFSVERPDGSNFTLKIRSTKLEDSAMYFCASSEIYRDRGSEQYFGPGTRLTVT.

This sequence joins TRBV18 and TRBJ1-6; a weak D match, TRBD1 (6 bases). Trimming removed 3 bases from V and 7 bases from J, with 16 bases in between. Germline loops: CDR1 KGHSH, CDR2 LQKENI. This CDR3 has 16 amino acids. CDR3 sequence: CASSPGWMQGNSPLHF. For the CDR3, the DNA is TGTGCCAGCTCACCCGGGTGGATGCAGGGGAATTCACCCCTCCACTTT.

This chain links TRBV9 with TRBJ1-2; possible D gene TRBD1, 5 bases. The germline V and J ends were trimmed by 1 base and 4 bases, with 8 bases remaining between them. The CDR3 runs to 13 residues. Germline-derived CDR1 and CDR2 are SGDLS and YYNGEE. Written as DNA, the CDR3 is TGTGCCAGCAGCGTACAGGGTACCTATGGCTACACCTTC. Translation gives CASSVQGTYGYTF.

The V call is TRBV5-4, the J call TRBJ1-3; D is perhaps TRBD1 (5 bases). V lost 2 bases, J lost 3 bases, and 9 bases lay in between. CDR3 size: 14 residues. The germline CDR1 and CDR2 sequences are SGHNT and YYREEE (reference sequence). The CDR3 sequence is CASSFQGGGNTIYF. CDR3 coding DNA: TGTGCCAGCAGCTTTCAGGGTGGTGGAAACACCATATATTTT.

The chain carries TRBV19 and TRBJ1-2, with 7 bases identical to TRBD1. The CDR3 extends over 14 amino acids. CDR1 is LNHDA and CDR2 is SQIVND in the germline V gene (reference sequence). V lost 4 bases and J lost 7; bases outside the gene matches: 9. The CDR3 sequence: CASSKQGRPLGYTF. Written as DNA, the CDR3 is TGTGCCAGTAGTAAACAGGGGCGTCCGCTTGGCTACACCTTC.

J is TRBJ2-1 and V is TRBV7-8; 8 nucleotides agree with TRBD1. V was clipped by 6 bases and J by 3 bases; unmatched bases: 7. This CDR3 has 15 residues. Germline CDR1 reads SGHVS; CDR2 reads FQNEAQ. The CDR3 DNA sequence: TGTGCCAGCAGAAACCCAGGACAGGGCTACAATGAGCAGTTCTTC. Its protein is CASRNPGQGYNEQFF.

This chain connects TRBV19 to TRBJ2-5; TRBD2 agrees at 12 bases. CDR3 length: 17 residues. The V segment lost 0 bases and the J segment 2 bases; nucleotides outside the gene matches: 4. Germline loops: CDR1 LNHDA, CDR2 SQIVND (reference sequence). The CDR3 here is CASSIDLLAGGQETQYF. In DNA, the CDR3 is TGTGCCAGTAGTATAGACCTACTAGCGGGGGGACAAGAGACCCAGTACTTC.

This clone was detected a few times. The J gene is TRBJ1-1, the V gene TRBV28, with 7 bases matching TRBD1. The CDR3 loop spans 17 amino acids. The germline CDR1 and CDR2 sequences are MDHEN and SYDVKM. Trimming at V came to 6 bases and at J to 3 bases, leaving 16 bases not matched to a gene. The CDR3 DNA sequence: TGTGCCAGCAGCCCTGACAGGGAAGGGGGTTTTGACACTGAAGCTTTCTTT. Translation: CASSPDREGGFDTEAFF.

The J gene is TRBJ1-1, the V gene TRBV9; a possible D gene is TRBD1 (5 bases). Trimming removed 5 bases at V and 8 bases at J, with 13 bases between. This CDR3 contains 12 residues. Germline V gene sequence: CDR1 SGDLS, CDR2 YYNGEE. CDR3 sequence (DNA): TGTGCCAGCAGTAATTTAGGACAAGAAGCTTTCTTT. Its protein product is CASSNLGQEAFF. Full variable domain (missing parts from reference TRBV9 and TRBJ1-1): DSGVTQTPKHLITATGQRVTLRCSPRSGDLSVYWYQQSLDQGLQFLIQYYNGEERAKGNILERFSAQQFPDLHSELNLSSLELGDSALYFCASSNLGQEAFFGQGTRLTVV.

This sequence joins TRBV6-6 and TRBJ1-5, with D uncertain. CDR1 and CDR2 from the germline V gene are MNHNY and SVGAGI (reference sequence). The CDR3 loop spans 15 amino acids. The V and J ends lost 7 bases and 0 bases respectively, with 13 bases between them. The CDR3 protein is CASTPRGGSNQPQHF. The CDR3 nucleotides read TGTGCCAGCACCCCCCGAGGAGGTAGCAATCAGCCCCAGCATTTT.

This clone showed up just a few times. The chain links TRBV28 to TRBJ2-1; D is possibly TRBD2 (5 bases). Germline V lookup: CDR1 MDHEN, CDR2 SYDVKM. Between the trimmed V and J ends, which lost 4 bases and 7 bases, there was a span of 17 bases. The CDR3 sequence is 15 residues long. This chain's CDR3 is CASSSAEPSGNEQFF. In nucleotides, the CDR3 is TGTGCCAGCAGTTCAGCGGAGCCCTCTGGAAATGAGCAGTTCTTC.

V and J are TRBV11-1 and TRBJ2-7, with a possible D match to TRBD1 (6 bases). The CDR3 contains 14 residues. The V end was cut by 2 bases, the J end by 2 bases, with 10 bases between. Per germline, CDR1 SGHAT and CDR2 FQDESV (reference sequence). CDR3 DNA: TGTGCCAGCAGCTTACTACAGGGCACCTACGAGCAGTACTTC. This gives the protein CASSLLQGTYEQYF.

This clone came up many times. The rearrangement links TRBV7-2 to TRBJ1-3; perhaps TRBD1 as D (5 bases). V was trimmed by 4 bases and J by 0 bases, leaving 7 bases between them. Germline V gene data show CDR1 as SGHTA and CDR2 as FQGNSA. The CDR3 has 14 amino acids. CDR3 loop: CASSSDSSGNTIYF. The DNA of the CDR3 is TGTGCCAGCAGCTCCGACAGCTCTGGAAACACCATATATTTT.

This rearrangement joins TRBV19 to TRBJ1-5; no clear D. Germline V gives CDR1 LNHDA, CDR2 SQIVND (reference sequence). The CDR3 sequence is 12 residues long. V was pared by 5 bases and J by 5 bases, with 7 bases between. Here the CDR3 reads CASSHVHQPQHF. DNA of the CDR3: TGTGCCAGTAGTCATGTTCATCAGCCCCAGCATTTT.

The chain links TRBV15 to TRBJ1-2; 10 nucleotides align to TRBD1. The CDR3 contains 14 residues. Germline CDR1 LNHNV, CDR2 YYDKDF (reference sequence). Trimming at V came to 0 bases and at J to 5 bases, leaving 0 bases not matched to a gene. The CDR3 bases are TGTGCCACCAGCAGAGAGGACAGGGGGTATGGCTACACCTTC. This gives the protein CATSREDRGYGYTF.

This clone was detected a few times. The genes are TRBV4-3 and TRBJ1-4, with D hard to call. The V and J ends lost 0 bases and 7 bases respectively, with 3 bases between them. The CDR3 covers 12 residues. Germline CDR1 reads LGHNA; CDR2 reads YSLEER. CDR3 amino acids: CASSQDREKLFF. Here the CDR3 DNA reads TGCGCCAGCAGCCAAGATCGTGAAAAACTGTTTTTT.

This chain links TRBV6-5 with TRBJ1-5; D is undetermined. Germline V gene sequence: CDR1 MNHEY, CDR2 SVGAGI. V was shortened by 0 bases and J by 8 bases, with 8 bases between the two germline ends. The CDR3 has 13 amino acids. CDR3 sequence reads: CASSYSDGEPQHF. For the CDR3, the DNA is TGTGCCAGCAGTTACTCCGACGGGGAGCCCCAGCATTTT.

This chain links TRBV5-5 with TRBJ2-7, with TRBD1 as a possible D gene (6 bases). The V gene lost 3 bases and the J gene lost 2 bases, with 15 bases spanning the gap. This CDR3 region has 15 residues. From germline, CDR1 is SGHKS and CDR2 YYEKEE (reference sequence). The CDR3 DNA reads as TGTGCCAGCAGCTCGAGGACAGAGAGTACCTACGAGCAGTACTTC. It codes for CASSSRTESTYEQYF.

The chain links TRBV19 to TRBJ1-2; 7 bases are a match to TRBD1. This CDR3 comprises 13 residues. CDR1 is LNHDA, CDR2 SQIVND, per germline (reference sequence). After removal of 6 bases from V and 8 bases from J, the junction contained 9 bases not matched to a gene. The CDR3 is CASRQGPFPGYTF. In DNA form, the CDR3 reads TGTGCCAGTAGACAGGGGCCGTTCCCGGGCTACACCTTC. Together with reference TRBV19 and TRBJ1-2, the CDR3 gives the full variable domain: DGGITQSPKYLFRKEGQNVTLSCEQNLNHDAMYWYRQDPGQGLRLIYYSQIVNDFQKGDIAEGYSVSREKKESFPLTVTSAQKNPTAFYLCASRQGPFPGYTFGSGTRLTVV.

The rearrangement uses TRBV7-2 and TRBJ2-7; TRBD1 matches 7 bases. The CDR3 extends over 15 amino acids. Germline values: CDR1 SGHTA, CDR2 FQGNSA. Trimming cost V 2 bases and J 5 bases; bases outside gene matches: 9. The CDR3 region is CASSLRGRARDEQYF. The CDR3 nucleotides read TGTGCCAGCAGCTTAAGGGGGCGTGCCAGAGACGAGCAGTACTTC.

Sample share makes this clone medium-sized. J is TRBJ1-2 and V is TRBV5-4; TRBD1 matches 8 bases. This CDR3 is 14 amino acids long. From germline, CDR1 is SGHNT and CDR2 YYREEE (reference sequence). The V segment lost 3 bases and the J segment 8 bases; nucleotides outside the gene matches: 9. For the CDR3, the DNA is TGTGCCAGCAGCTACCCGACAGGGGCATTGGGCTACACCTTC. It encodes CASSYPTGALGYTF.

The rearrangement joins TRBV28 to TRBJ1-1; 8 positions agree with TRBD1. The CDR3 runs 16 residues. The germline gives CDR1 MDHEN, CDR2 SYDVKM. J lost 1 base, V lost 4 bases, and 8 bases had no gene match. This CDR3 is CASSSAGGKRNTEAFF. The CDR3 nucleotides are TGTGCCAGCAGTTCCGCAGGGGGCAAAAGGAACACTGAAGCTTTCTTT.

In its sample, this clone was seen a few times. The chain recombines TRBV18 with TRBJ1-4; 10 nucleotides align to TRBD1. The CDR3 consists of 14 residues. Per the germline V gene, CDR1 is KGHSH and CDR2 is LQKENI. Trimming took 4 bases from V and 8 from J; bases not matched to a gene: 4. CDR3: CASSRDRGREKLFF. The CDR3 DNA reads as TGTGCCAGCTCACGGGACAGGGGTAGAGAAAAACTGTTTTTT.

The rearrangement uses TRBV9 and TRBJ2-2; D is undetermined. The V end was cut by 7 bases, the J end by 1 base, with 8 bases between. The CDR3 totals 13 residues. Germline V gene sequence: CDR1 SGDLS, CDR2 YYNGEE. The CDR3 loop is CASGSGNTGELFF. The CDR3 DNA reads TGTGCCAGCGGCTCAGGGAACACCGGGGAGCTGTTTTTT.